The 14 T cell receptor beta chains listed next were all sequenced from one sample in a study of beta chain features in type 1 diabetes. Sequencing targeted expressed TCRB transcripts, as all isolated RNA had been reverse transcribed. Repertoires were generated with immunoSEQ multiplex PCR, while TCRdb's copy carries only in-frame clones and drops some. Here the sample spans 450,000 to 550,000 clones, approximately 30% being singletons. Sequenced sample: naive CD4+ T cells from blood. The receptors here all came from a man between 18 and 35 years old in good health.

V usage is TRBV18 and J usage is TRBJ2-7; 9 positions match TRBD1. The CDR3 runs to 16 residues. Germline CDR1 is KGHSH and CDR2 is LQKENI. Trimming cost V 6 bases and J 0 bases; bases outside gene matches: 9. CDR3 residues: CASSTGGDPLSYEQYF. Here the CDR3 DNA reads TGTGCCAGCTCCACAGGGGGCGACCCTCTCTCCTACGAGCAGTACTTC. Drawing the rest from reference TRBV18 and TRBJ2-7, the complete variable domain is NAGVMQNPRHLVRRRGQEARLRCSPMKGHSHVYWYRQLPEEGLKFMVYLQKENIIDESGMPKERFSAEFPKEGPSILRIQQVVRGDSAAYFCASSTGGDPLSYEQYFGPGTRLTVT.

This chain connects TRBV30 to TRBJ2-6; D gene unclear. Trimming left V 3 bases short and J 0 bases short, with 9 bases between. The length of the CDR3 is 15 residues. The germline gives CDR1 GTSNPN, CDR2 SVGIG (reference sequence). CDR3 amino acids: CAWSNRNSGANVLTF. DNA for the CDR3: TGTGCCTGGAGCAACAGAAACTCTGGGGCCAACGTCCTGACTTTC.

The rearrangement uses TRBV5-1 and TRBJ2-2, with 14 bases that match TRBD2. The CDR3 runs to 17 residues. Germline V gene data show CDR1 as SGHRS and CDR2 as YFSETQ. The V gene end was trimmed by 4 bases and the J gene end by 4 bases; junction bases not matched to a gene: 6. The CDR3 DNA reads TGCGCCAGCAGCCCGGGACTAGCGGGAGCGAGCACCGGGGAGCTGTTTTTT. Amino acids: CASSPGLAGASTGELFF.

V gene TRBV7-9 combines with J gene TRBJ2-1, with D perhaps matching TRBD2 (6 bases). Trimming took 1 base from V and 2 from J, leaving 12 bases between them. CDR1 SEHNR and CDR2 FQNEAQ come from the germline V gene (reference sequence). CDR3 length equals 16 residues. The CDR3 spells CASSLVGGIAYNEQFF. The CDR3 DNA sequence: TGTGCCAGCAGCTTAGTGGGCGGGATAGCCTACAATGAGCAGTTCTTC.

This rearrangement joins TRBV4-1 to TRBJ1-5; D perhaps matches TRBD1 (5 bases). CDR3 length: 16 residues. From germline, CDR1 is MGHRA and CDR2 YSYEKL. Trimming took 1 base from V and 0 from J, leaving 10 bases between them. The CDR3 region is CASSQGGRNSNQPQHF. For the CDR3, the DNA is TGCGCCAGCAGCCAAGGGGGGAGAAATAGCAATCAGCCCCAGCATTTT.

The chain employs TRBV28 and TRBJ2-1; 7 nucleotides line up with TRBD2. This CDR3 comprises 12 residues. The germline CDR1 and CDR2 sequences are MDHEN and SYDVKM. V lost 7 bases, J lost 8 bases, and 5 bases stayed unmatched. The CDR3 DNA is TGTGCCAGCACAGGGACTATGGATGAGCAGTTCTTC. Amino acids: CASTGTMDEQFF.

This clone was detected only a few times. The chain is built from TRBV29-1 and TRBJ1-5; tentative D call: TRBD1 (5 bases). The CDR3 has 12 amino acids. V was trimmed by 4 bases and J by 3 bases, leaving 7 bases between them. Looked up from germline, CDR1 is SQVTM and CDR2 is ANQGSEA. The CDR3 reads CSVVGPNQPQHF. The CDR3 nucleotides are TGCAGCGTTGTGGGACCCAATCAGCCCCAGCATTTT.

The chain joins TRBV25-1 to TRBJ2-3; 11 bases fit TRBD2. Germline CDR1 is MGHDK and CDR2 is SYGVNS. This CDR3 contains 17 residues. With V trimmed by 4 bases and J by 7 bases, 13 bases remained unmatched. CDR3 nucleotides: TGTGCCAGCAGTGTGCCTAGCGGGAGGCGAATGGAAAATACGCAGTATTTT. Encoded protein: CASSVPSGRRMENTQYF. Complete variable domain (other parts from reference TRBV25-1 and TRBJ2-3): EADIYQTPRYLVIGTGKKITLECSQTMGHDKMYWYQQDPGMELHLIHYSYGVNSTEKGDLSSESTVSRIRTEHFPLTLESARPSHTSQYLCASSVPSGRRMENTQYFGPGTRLTVL.

This chain uses TRBV2 with TRBJ2-4, with no clear D. With 3 bases removed from V and 7 bases from J, the gap between germline ends came to 7 bases. Germline values: CDR1 SNHLY, CDR2 FYNNEI. This CDR3 is 12 amino acids long. The DNA for the CDR3 is TGTGCCAGCAGTGAGTTGGGCAACATTCAGTACTTC. It encodes CASSELGNIQYF.

In regard to this clone: Given a much more abundant clone one base away, this may be a read error. Other DNA sequences in this specimen translate into the identical CDR3. J is TRBJ2-3 and V is TRBV7-9, with unresolved D. The germline V and J ends were trimmed by 3 bases and 0 bases, with 1 base remaining between them. The CDR3 has 12 residues. Germline V gene lookup returns CDR1 SEHNR and CDR2 FQNEAQ (reference sequence). Here the CDR3 reads CASSFSTDTQYF. CDR3 DNA: TGTGCCAGCAGCTTCAGCACAGATACGCAGTATTTT.

In this sample, this clone turned up a few times. In the same sample, other DNA sequences code for this CDR3. Here the CDR3 DNA reads TGTGCCAGCAGTTCTTATAGCAATCAGCCCCAGCATTTT. Its protein product is CASSSYSNQPQHF. J is TRBJ1-5 and V is TRBV28; no clear D gene. The germline V gene encodes CDR1 MDHEN and CDR2 SYDVKM. The CDR3 spans 13 residues. V lost 4 bases and J 0 bases, leaving 4 bases between the germline ends.

This clone has only one observation. The CDR3 spells CASRTHGAPGGTEAFF. CDR3 bases: TGTGCCAGCAGGACCCACGGGGCCCCGGGAGGCACTGAAGCTTTCTTT. The chain is built from TRBV28 and TRBJ1-1; D possibly corresponds to TRBD1 (5 bases). Germline CDR1 reads MDHEN; CDR2 reads SYDVKM. The V end was cut by 6 bases, the J end by 4 bases, with 21 bases between. The CDR3 is 16 residues long.

This chain connects TRBV29-1 to TRBJ2-1; 7 bases map to TRBD2. Germline V gene data show CDR1 as SQVTM and CDR2 as ANQGSEA. There are 15 residues in the CDR3. The trim removed 4 bases at V and 1 base at J, leaving 7 bases unmatched. CDR3 residues: CSVVQGLRSYNEQFF. CDR3 coding DNA: TGCAGCGTTGTCCAGGGACTACGGTCCTACAATGAGCAGTTCTTC.

This clone was detected once. The chain couples TRBV30 to TRBJ2-7; D unclear. The V end lost 0 bases, the J end lost 2 bases, and 8 bases lay between the germline ends. Germline values: CDR1 GTSNPN, CDR2 SVGIG (reference sequence). CDR3 size: 13 residues. CDR3 sequence reads: CAWSVKVTYEQYF. CDR3 bases: TGTGCCTGGAGTGTAAAAGTCACCTACGAGCAGTACTTC.